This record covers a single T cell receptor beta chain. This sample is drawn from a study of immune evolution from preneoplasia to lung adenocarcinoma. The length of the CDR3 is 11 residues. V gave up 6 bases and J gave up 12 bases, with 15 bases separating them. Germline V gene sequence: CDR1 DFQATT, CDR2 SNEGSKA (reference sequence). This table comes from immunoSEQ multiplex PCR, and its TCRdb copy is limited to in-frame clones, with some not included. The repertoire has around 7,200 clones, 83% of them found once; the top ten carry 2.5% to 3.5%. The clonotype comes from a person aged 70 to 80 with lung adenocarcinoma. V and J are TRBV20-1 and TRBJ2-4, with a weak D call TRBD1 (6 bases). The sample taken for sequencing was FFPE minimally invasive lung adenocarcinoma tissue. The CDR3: CSARDTNYQYF. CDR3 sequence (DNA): TGCAGTGCCAGGGACACCAATTATCAGTACTTC.